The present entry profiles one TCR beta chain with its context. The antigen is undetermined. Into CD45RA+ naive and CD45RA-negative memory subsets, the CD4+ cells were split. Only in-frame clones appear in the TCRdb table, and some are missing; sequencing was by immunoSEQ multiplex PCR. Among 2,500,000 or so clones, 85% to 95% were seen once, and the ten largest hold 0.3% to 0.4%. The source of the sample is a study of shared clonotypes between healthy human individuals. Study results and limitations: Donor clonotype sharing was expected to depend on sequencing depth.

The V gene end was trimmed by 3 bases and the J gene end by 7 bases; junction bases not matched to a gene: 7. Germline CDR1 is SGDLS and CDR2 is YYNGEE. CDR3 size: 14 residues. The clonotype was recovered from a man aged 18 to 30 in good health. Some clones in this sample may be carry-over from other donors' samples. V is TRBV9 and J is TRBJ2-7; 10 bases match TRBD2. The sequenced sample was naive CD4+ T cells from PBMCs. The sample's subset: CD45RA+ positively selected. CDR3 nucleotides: TGTGCCAGCAGCGCCCTAGCGGGAGCGGGGGAGCAGTACTTC. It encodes CASSALAGAGEQYF.